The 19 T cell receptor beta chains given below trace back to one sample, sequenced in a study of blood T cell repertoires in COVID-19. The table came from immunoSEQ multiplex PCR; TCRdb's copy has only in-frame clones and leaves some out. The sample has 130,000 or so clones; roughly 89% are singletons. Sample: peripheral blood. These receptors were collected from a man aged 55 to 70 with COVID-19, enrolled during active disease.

The CDR3 bases are TGTGCCAGCAGCCCTCATAAGGGCAAGGGGGATTTTGGCTACACCTTC. This encodes CASSPHKGKGDFGYTF. This chain connects TRBV5-4 to TRBJ1-2; a weak D match, TRBD1 (6 bases). Germline CDR1 SGHNT, CDR2 YYREEE (reference sequence). The length of the CDR3 is 16 residues. Trimming stripped 4 bases from V and 7 bases from J, with 23 bases between.

The CDR3: CASSPGQGHSYEQYF. CDR3 nucleotide sequence: TGTGCCAGTAGTCCCGGACAGGGGCACTCCTACGAGCAGTACTTC. The rearrangement joins TRBV19 to TRBJ2-7; 9 bases are a match to TRBD1. The CDR3 contains 15 residues. V shed 5 bases, J shed 0 bases, and the junction held 5 bases outside the gene matches. Germline assignment: CDR1 LNHDA and CDR2 SQIVND (reference sequence).

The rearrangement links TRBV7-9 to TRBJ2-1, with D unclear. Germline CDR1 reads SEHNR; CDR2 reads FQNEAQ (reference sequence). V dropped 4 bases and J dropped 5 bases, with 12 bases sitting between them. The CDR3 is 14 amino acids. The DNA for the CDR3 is TGTGCCAGCAGCTCCTCAGAGGCCGACAATGAGCAGTTCTTC. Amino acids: CASSSSEADNEQFF.

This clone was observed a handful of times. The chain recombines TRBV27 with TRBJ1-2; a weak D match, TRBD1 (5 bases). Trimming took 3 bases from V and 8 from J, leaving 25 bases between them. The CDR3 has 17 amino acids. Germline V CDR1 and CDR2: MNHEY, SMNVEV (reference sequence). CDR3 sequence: CASSLFAKMDNYRGYTF. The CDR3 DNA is TGTGCCAGCAGTTTGTTCGCCAAAATGGACAACTATAGAGGCTACACCTTC.

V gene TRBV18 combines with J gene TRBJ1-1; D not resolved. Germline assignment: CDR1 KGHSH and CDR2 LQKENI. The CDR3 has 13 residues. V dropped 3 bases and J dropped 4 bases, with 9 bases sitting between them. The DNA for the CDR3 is TGTGCCAGCTCACCCTCTTCCGGCACTGAAGCTTTCTTT. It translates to CASSPSSGTEAFF.

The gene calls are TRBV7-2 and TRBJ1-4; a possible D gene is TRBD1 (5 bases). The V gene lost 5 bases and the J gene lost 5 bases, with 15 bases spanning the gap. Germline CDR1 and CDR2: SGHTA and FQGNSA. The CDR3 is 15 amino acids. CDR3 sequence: CASSPGQGLNEKLFF. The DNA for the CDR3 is TGTGCCAGCAGCCCTGGACAAGGACTAAATGAAAAACTGTTTTTT.

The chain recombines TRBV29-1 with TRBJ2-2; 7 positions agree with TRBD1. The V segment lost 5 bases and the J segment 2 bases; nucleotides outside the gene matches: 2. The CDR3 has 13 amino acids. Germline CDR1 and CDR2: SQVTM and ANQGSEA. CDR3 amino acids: CSVYRGNTGELFF. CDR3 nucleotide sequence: TGCAGCGTTTACAGGGGAAACACCGGGGAGCTGTTTTTT.

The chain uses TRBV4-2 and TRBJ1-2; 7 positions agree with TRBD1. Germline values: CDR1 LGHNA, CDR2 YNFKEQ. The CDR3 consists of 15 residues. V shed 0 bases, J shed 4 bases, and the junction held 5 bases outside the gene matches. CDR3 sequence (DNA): TGTGCCAGCAGCCAAGAACAGGGGCCCTCCTATGGCTACACCTTC. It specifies CASSQEQGPSYGYTF.

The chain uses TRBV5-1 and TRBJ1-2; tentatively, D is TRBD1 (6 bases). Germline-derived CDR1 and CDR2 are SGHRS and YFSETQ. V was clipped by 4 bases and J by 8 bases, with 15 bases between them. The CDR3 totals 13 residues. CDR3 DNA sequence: TGCGCCAGCAGCGTACAGGGTACGGAGGGCTACACCTTC. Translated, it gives CASSVQGTEGYTF.

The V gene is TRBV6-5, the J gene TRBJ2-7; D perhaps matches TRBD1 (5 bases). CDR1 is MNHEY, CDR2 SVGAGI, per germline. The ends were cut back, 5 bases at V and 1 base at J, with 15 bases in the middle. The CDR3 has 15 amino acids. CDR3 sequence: CASSPEAGWSYEQYF. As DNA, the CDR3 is TGTGCCAGCAGTCCAGAGGCAGGGTGGTCCTACGAGCAGTACTTC.

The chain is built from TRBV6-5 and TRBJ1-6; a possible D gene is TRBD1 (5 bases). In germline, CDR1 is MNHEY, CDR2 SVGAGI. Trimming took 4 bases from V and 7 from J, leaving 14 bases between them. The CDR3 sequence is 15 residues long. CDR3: CASSSSNPGNSPLHF. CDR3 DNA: TGTGCCAGCAGTTCTTCCAACCCAGGGAATTCACCCCTCCACTTT.

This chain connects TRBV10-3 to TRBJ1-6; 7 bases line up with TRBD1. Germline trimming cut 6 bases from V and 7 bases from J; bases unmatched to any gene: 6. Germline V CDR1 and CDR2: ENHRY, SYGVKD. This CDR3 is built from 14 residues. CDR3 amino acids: CAISIGTENSPLHF. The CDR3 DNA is TGTGCCATCAGCATTGGGACAGAAAATTCACCCCTCCACTTT.

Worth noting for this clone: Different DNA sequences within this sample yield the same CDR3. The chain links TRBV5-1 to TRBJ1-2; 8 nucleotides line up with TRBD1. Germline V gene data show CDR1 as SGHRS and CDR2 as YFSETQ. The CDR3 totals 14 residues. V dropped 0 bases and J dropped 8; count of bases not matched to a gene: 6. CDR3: CASSLAGTGGGYTF. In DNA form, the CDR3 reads TGCGCCAGCAGCTTGGCCGGGACAGGTGGGGGCTACACCTTC.

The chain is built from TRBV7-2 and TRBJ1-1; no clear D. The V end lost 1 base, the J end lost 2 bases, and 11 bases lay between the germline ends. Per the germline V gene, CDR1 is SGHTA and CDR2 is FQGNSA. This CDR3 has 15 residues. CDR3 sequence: CASSLESRGNTEAFF. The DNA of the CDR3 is TGTGCCAGCAGCTTAGAAAGCCGGGGAAACACTGAAGCTTTCTTT.

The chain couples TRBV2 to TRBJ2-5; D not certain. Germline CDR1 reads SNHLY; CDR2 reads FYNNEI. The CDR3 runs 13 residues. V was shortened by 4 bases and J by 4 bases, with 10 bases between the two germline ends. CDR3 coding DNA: TGTGCCAGCAGTGGTAGGCGAGGAGAGACCCAGTACTTC. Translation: CASSGRRGETQYF.

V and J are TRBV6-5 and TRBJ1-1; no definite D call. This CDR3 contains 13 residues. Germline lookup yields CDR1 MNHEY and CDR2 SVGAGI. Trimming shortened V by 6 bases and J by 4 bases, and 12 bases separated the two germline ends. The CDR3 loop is CASSRGKGTEAFF. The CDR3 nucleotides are TGTGCCAGCAGCCGGGGAAAGGGCACTGAAGCTTTCTTT.

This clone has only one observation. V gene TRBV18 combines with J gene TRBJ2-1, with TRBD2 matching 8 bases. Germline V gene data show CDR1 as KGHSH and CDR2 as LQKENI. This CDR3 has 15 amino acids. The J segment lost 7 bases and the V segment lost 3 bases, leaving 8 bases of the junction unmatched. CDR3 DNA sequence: TGTGCCAGCTCACCGGCGGAGCGGGGGTTAAATGAGCAGTTCTTC. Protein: CASSPAERGLNEQFF.

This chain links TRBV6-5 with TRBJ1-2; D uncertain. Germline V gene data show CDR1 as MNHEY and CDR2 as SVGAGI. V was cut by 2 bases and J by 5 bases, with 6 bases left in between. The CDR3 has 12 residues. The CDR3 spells CASSYRGYGYTF. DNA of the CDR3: TGTGCCAGCAGTTACCGCGGATATGGCTACACCTTC.

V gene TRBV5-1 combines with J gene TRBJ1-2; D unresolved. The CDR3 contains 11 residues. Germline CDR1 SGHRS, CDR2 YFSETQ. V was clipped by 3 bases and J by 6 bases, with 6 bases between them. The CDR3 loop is CASSSGNGYTF. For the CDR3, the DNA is TGCGCCAGCAGCTCGGGGAATGGCTACACCTTC.